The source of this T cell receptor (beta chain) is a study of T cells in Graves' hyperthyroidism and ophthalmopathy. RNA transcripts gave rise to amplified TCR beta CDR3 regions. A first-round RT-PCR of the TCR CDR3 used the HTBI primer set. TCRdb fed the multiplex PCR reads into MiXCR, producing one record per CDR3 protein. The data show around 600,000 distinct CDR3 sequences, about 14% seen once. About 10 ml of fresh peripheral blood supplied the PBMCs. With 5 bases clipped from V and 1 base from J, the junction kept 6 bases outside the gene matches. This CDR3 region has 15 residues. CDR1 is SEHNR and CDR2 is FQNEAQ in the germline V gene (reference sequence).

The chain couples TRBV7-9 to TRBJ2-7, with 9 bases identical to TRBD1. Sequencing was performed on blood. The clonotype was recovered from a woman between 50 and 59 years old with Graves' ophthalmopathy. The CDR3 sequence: CASSHLTGGSYEQYF. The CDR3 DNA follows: TGTGCCAGCAGCCACCTGACAGGGGGTTCCTACGAGCAGTACTTC.